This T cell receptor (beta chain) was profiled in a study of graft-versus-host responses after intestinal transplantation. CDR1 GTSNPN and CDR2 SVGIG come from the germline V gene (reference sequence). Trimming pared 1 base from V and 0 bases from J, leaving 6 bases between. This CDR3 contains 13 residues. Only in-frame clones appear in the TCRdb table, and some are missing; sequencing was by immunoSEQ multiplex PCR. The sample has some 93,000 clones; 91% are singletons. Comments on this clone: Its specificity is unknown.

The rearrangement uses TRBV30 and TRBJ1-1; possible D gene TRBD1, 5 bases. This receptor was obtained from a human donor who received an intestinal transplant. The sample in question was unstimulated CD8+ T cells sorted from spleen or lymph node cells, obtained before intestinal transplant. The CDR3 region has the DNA TGTGCCTGGAGTGCAGGGATGAACACTGAAGCTTTCTTT. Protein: CAWSAGMNTEAFF.